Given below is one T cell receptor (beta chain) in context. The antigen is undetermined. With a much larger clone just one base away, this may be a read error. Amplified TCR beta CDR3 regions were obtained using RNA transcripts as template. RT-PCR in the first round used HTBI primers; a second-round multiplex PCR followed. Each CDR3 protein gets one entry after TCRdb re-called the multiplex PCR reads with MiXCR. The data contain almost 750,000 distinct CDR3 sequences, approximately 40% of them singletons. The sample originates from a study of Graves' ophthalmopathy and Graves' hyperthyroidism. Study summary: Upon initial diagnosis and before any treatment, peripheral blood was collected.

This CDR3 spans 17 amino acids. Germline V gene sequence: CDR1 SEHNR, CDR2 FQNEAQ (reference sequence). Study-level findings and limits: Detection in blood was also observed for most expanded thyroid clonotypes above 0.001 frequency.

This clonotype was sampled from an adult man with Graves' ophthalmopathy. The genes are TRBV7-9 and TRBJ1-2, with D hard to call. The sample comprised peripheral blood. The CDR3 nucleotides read TGTGCCAGCAGCTTTATCACCCAGGCTACTACTAACTATGGCTACATCTTC. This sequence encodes CASSFITQATTNYGYIF.